This TCR beta chain was obtained from a study of CD8+ T cells in alopecia areata. On the study more broadly: Those treated were given oral tofacitinib at 5 to 10 mg twice daily. Tofacitinib ran for 6 to 18 months before 6 months off drug. Whole-study findings and limits: Lesional scalp exceeded normal scalp in clonality, especially in alopecia totalis/universalis.

cDNA prepared by RNA extraction and subsequent reverse transcription served as the template for sequencing. Produced via immunoSEQ multiplex PCR; TCRdb's table is partial and in-frame only. Among more than 95,000 clones, less than 45% were seen once, and the ten largest hold 2.5% to 3.5%. The V segment lost 6 bases and the J segment 0 bases; nucleotides outside the gene matches: 2. Germline V gene data show CDR1 as MDHEN and CDR2 as SYDVKM. The CDR3 length is 15 residues. This clone was detected only a few times. Its antigen is currently unknown. The chain joins TRBV28 to TRBJ2-6; 7 nucleotides match TRBD1. This TCR was sampled from a human donor with alopecia areata. Specimen: CD4+ T cells sorted from blood. The CDR3 sequence is CASSGTDSGANVLTF. Here the CDR3 DNA reads TGTGCCAGCAGCGGGACAGACTCTGGGGCCAACGTCCTGACTTTC.